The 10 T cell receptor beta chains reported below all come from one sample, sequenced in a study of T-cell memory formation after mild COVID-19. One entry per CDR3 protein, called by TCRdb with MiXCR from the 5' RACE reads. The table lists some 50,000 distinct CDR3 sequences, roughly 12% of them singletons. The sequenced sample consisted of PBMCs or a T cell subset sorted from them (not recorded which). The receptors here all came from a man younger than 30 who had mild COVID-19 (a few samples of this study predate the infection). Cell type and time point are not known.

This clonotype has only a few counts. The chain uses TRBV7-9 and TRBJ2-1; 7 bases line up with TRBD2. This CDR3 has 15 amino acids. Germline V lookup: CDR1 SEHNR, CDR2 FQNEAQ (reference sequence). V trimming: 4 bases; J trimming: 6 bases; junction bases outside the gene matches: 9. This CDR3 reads CASSSTGTIGNEQFF. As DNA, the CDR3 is TGTGCCAGCAGCTCAACCGGGACTATCGGCAATGAGCAGTTCTTC.

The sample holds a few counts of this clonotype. CDR3 DNA: TGTGCCAGCAGTTACGACTACCCTAGGACCCAGTACTTC. Its protein product is CASSYDYPRTQYF. The chain uses TRBV6-2 or TRBV6-3 and TRBJ2-5; possible D gene TRBD2, 5 bases. CDR1 is MNHEY and CDR2 is SVGEGT in the germline V gene. The CDR3 sequence is 13 residues long. Between the trimmed V and J ends, which lost 2 bases and 7 bases, there was a span of 11 bases.

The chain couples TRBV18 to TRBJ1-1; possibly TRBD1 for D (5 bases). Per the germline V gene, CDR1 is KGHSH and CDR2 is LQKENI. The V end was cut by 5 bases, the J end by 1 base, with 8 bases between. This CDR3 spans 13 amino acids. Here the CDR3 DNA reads TGTGCCAGCTCATCGGGACGGAACACTGAAGCTTTCTTT. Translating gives CASSSGRNTEAFF.

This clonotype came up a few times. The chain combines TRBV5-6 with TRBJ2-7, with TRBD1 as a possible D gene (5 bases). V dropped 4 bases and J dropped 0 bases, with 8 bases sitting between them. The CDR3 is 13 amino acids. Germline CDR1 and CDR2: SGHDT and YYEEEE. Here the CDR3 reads CASSGAASYEQYF. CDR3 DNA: TGTGCCAGCAGCGGGGCCGCCTCCTACGAGCAGTACTTC.

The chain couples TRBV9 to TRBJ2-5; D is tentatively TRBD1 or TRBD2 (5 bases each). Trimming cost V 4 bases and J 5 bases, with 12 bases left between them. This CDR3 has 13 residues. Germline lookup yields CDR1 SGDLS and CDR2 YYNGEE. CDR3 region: CASSRGGVETQYF. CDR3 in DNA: TGTGCCAGCAGCCGTGGGGGTGTGGAGACCCAGTACTTC.

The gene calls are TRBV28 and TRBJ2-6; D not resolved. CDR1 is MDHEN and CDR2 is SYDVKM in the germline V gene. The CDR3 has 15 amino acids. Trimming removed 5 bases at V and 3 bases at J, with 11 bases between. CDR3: CASSMGSVGANVLTF. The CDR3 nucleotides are TGTGCCAGCAGTATGGGCAGTGTTGGGGCCAACGTCCTGACTTTC.

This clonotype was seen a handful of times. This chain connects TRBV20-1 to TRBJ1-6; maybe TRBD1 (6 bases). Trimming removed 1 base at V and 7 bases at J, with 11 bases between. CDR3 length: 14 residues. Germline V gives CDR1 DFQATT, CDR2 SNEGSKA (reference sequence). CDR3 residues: CSARGHRENSPLHF. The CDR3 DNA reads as TGCAGTGCTAGAGGCCACAGGGAGAATTCACCCCTCCACTTT.

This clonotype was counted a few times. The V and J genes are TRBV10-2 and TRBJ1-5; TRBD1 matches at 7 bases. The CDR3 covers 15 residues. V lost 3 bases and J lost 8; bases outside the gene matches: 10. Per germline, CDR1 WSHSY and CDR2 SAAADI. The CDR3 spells CASSDVQGGGEPQHF. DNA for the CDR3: TGCGCCAGCAGTGACGTCCAGGGGGGAGGGGAGCCCCAGCATTTT.

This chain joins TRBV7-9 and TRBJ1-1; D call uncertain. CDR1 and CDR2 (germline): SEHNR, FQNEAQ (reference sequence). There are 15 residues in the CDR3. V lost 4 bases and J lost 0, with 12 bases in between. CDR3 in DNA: TGTGCCAGCAGCTCCCGGGAGGTCATGAACACTGAAGCTTTCTTT. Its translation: CASSSREVMNTEAFF.

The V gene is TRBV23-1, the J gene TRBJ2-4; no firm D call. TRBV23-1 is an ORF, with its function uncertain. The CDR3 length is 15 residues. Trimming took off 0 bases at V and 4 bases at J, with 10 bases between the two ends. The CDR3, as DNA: TGCGCCAGCAGTCAATCGATAGGGCGGAAAAACATTCAGTACTTC. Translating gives CASSQSIGRKNIQYF.